The 10 T cell receptor beta chains given below trace back to one sample, sequenced in a study of immune evolution from preneoplasia to lung adenocarcinoma. Sequenced by immunoSEQ multiplex PCR; TCRdb stores in-frame clones only, minus some. The data hold some 10,000 clones, with roughly 82% observed a single time. The source material was FFPE minimally invasive lung adenocarcinoma tissue. These TCRs come from a person aged 65-85 years with lung adenocarcinoma.

This chain joins TRBV28 and TRBJ2-7; possibly TRBD1 for D (6 bases). V shed 5 bases and J shed 7 bases, with 24 bases lying between them. Germline assignment: CDR1 MDHEN and CDR2 SYDVKM. The CDR3 spans 16 residues. Here the CDR3 reads CASSGVPGTTLGEQYF. The CDR3 DNA reads as TGTGCCAGCAGTGGGGTTCCCGGGACAACATTGGGGGAGCAGTACTTC.

This chain connects TRBV18 to TRBJ1-4; possibly TRBD1 for D (5 bases). Germline V gene data show CDR1 as KGHSH and CDR2 as LQKENI. V lost 8 bases and J 0 bases, leaving 10 bases between the germline ends. This CDR3 spans 14 amino acids. In nucleotides, the CDR3 is TGTGCCAGCGGGCCCAGGGCAACTAATGAAAAACTGTTTTTT. Its protein is CASGPRATNEKLFF.

This clone has a handful of counts. This sequence joins TRBV20-1 and TRBJ1-1, with D hard to call. Trimming took 3 bases from V and 1 from J, leaving 3 bases between them. The CDR3 spans 11 residues. Germline V gene sequence: CDR1 DFQATT, CDR2 SNEGSKA (reference sequence). The CDR3 loop is CSARENTEAFF. CDR3 nucleotide sequence: TGCAGTGCTAGGGAGAACACTGAAGCTTTCTTT.

The CDR3 region has the DNA TGTGCCACCAGCAGAGATCCCGATACGACTAATGAAAAACTGTTTTTT. This codes for CATSRDPDTTNEKLFF. The chain couples TRBV15 to TRBJ1-4; no definite D call. This CDR3 comprises 16 residues. Germline lookup yields CDR1 LNHNV and CDR2 YYDKDF (reference sequence). The V and J ends lost 0 bases and 2 bases respectively, with 10 bases between them.

The rearrangement links TRBV30 to TRBJ2-1; weak D call: TRBD1 (6 bases). Trimming left V 3 bases short and J 8 bases short, with 20 bases between. Germline assignment: CDR1 GTSNPN and CDR2 SVGIG (reference sequence). The CDR3 consists of 15 residues. The CDR3 DNA follows: TGTGCCTGGAGCCGAGGGGACAAAAATAACGATGAGCAGTTCTTC. The encoded protein is CAWSRGDKNNDEQFF.

The chain is built from TRBV28 and TRBJ2-2; no clear D gene. This CDR3 contains 14 residues. V was clipped by 3 bases and J by 5 bases, with 10 bases between them. Germline V gene data show CDR1 as MDHEN and CDR2 as SYDVKM. The CDR3 sequence: CASSFLLKTGELFF. CDR3 in DNA: TGTGCCAGCAGTTTTCTCCTGAAGACCGGGGAGCTGTTTTTT.

This rearrangement joins TRBV19 to TRBJ2-2, with D maybe TRBD2 (5 bases). The V end lost 7 bases, the J end lost 4 bases, and 13 bases lay between the germline ends. Germline CDR1 LNHDA, CDR2 SQIVND (reference sequence). CDR3 length: 14 amino acids. The CDR3 sequence: CASKGLAATGELFF. The CDR3 nucleotides are TGTGCCAGTAAAGGTCTAGCAGCCACCGGGGAGCTGTTTTTT.

This CDR3 reads CASRKPQGSSSGANVLTF. The CDR3 DNA reads as TGTGCCAGCCGAAAACCCCAGGGTTCCTCCTCTGGGGCCAACGTCCTGACTTTC. This rearrangement joins TRBV28 to TRBJ2-6; tentative D call: TRBD1 (5 bases). Germline CDR1 is MDHEN and CDR2 is SYDVKM. This CDR3 comprises 18 residues. V lost 8 bases to trimming and J lost 0 bases, with 20 bases between them.

The chain links TRBV13 to TRBJ2-7; D not certain. Trimming shortened V by 6 bases and J by 2 bases, and 5 bases separated the two germline ends. The CDR3 runs to 11 residues. CDR1 is PRHDT and CDR2 is FYEKMQ in the germline V gene (reference sequence). CDR3 coding DNA: TGTGCCAGCAGTCAAGCCTACGAGCAGTACTTC. Protein sequence: CASSQAYEQYF.

V gene TRBV4-1 combines with J gene TRBJ2-1; possible D gene TRBD2, 6 bases. The CDR3 extends over 14 amino acids. V lost 1 base and J 7 bases, leaving 11 bases between the germline ends. Germline assignment: CDR1 MGHRA and CDR2 YSYEKL. CDR3 sequence (DNA): TGCGCCAGCAGCCAAGGGGGGGTGGAGAATGAGCAGTTCTTC. Its translation is CASSQGGVENEQFF.